The source of this TCR beta chain is a study of blood T cell repertoires in COVID-19. The CDR3 totals 12 residues. Germline V gives CDR1 SQVTM, CDR2 ANQGSEA. The V gene lost 4 bases and the J gene lost 6 bases, with 9 bases spanning the gap. The repertoire was sequenced with immunoSEQ multiplex PCR; TCRdb's copy has only in-frame clones and lacks some. The sample holds tens of thousands of clones; 84% are singletons and the top ten take 30% to 45%. This clone was picked up a small number of times. The rearrangement links TRBV29-1 to TRBJ2-2; D is perhaps TRBD1 (5 bases). The specimen was peripheral blood. The clonotype comes from a man in his sixties or seventies with acute or convalescent COVID-19. DNA for the CDR3: TGCAGCGTTGCCAGGGATTCCGGGGAGCTGTTTTTT. Amino acids: CSVARDSGELFF.